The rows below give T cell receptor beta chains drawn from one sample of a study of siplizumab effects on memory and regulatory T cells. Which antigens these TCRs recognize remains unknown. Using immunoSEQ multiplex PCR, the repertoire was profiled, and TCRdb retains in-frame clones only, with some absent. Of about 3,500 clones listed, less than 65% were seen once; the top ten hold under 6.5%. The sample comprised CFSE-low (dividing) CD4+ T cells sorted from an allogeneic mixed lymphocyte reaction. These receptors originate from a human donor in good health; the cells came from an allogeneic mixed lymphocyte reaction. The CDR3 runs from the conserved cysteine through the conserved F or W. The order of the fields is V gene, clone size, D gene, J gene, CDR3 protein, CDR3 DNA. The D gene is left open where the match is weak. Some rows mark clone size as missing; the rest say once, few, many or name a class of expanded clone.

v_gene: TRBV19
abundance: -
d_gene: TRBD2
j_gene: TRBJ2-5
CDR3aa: CASTSGLAEETQYF
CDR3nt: TGTGCCAGTACATCCGGACTAGCGGAAGAGACCCAGTACTTC

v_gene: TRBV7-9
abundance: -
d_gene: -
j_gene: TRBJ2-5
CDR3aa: CASSLAGAQETQYF
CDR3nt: TGTGCCAGCAGTCTTGCGGGGGCTCAAGAGACCCAGTACTTC

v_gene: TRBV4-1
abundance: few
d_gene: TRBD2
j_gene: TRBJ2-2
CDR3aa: CASSQVLSGGSQNTGELFF
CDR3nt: TGCGCCAGCAGCCAAGTCCTTAGCGGGGGTTCCCAGAACACCGGGGAGCTGTTTTTT

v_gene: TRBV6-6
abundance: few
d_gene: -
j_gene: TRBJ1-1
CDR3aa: CASSYSWGGYTEAFF
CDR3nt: TGTGCCAGCAGTTACTCGTGGGGGGGGTACACTGAAGCTTTCTTT

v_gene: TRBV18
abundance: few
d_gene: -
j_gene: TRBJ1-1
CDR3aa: CASSPQLQNTEAFF
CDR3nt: TGTGCCAGCTCACCACAGTTACAGAACACTGAAGCTTTCTTT

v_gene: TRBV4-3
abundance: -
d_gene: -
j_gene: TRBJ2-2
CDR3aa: CASSQGMAGTGELFF
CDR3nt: TGCGCCAGCAGCCAAGGGATGGCCGGGACCGGGGAGCTGTTTTTT

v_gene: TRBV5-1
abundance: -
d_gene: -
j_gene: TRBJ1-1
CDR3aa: CASSLRGVTEAFF
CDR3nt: TGCGCCAGCAGCTTACGGGGCGTCACTGAAGCTTTCTTT

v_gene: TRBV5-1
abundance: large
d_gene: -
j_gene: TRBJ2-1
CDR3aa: CASSADYNEQFF
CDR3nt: TGCGCCAGCAGCGCAGATTACAATGAGCAGTTCTTC

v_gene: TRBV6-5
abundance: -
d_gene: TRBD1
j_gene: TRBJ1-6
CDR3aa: CASSHRQGSNSPLHF
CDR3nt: TGTGCCAGCAGTCACCGACAGGGTAGTAATTCACCCCTCCACTTT

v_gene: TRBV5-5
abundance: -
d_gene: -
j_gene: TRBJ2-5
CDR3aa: CASKERSGRVETQYF
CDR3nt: TGTGCCAGTAAAGAACGAAGCGGCAGGGTGGAGACCCAGTACTTC

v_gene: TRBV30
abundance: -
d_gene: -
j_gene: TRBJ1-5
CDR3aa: CAWSAQGGVDQPQHF
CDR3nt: TGTGCCTGGAGTGCCCAAGGAGGTGTGGATCAGCCCCAGCATTTT

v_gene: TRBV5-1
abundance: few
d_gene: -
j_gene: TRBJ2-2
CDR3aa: CASSLAQGVGELFF
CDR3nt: TGCGCCAGCAGCCTGGCACAGGGCGTCGGGGAGCTGTTTTTT

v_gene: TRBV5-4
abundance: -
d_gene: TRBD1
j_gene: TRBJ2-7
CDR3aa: CASSFGQGSIYEQYF
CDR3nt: TGTGCCAGCAGCTTCGGACAGGGCTCAATCTACGAGCAGTACTTC

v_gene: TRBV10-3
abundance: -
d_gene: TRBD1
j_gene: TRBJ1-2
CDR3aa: CAISELESGGGVGYTF
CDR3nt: TGTGCCATCAGTGAACTAGAGTCTGGAGGGGGCGTAGGCTACACCTTC

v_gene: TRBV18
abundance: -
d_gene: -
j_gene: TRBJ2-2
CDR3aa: CASSPYIGELFF
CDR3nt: TGTGCCAGCTCACCATATATCGGGGAGCTGTTTTTT

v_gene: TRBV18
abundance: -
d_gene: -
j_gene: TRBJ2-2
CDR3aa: CASSPSDTNTGELFF
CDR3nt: TGTGCCAGCTCACCATCTGACACCAACACCGGGGAGCTGTTTTTT

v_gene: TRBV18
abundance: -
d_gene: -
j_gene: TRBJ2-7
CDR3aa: CASSPLLGGLYEQYF
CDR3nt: TGTGCCAGCTCACCGCTCTTAGGCGGACTCTACGAGCAGTACTTC

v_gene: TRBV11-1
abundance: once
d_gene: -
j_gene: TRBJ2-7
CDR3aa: CASSLVIGTHEQYF
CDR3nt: TGTGCCAGCAGCTTAGTAATAGGGACCCACGAGCAGTACTTC

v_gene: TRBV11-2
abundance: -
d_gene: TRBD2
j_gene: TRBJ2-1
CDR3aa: CASSPSGRTYNEQFF
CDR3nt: TGTGCCAGCAGTCCCAGCGGGAGAACATACAATGAGCAGTTCTTC

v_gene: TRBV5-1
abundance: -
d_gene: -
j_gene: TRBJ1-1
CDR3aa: CASSLDVNQNEAFF
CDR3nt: TGCGCCAGCAGCTTGGACGTCAACCAGAATGAAGCTTTCTTT

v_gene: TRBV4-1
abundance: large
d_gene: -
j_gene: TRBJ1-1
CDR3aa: CASSQDLGGRTEAFF
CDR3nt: TGCGCCAGCAGCCAAGATCTGGGGGGTAGGACTGAAGCTTTCTTT

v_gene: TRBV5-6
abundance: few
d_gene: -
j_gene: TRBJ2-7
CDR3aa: CASSPRLAVLEQYF
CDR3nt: TGTGCCAGCAGCCCGCGGCTAGCCGTCCTGGAGCAGTACTTC

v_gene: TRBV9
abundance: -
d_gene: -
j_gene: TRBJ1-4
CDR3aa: CASSPHSWDEKLFF
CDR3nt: TGTGCCAGCAGCCCCCACTCCTGGGATGAAAAACTGTTTTTT

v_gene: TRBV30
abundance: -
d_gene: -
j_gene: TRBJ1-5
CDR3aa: CAWSGTSNQPQHF
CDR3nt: TGTGCCTGGAGTGGGACATCCAATCAGCCCCAGCATTTT

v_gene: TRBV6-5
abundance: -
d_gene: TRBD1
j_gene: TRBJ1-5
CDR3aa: CASSYRQGTLHF
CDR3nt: TGTGCCAGCAGTTACCGACAGGGTACCCTTCATTTT

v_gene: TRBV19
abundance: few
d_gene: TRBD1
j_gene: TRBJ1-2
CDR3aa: CASSPRTGGNYGYTF
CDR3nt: TGTGCCAGTAGTCCTCGGACAGGGGGAAATTATGGCTACACCTTC

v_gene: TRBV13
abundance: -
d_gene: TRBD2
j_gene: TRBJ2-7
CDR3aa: CASSLGRQRGGREQYF
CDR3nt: TGTGCCAGCAGCTTAGGACGGCAGCGGGGGGGCCGGGAGCAGTACTTC

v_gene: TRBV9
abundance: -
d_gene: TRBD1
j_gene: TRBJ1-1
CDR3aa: CASSVAGTGGMNTEAFF
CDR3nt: TGTGCCAGCAGCGTAGCTGGGACAGGGGGCATGAACACTGAAGCTTTCTTT

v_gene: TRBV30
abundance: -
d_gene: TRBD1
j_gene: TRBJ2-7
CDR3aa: CAWGPDRGREQYF
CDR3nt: TGTGCCTGGGGCCCGGACAGGGGGCGCGAGCAGTACTTC

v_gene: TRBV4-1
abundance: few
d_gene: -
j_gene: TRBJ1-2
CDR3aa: CASSGPHRQPRDYGYTF
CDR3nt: TGCGCCAGCAGCGGGCCACACAGGCAGCCACGAGATTATGGCTACACCTTC

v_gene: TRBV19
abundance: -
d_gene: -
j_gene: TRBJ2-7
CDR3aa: CASSTTRVLSEQYF
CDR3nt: TGTGCCAGTAGTACCACCAGGGTGTTGTCAGAGCAGTACTTC

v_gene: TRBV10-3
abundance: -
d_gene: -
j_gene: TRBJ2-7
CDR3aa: CAISPGQTYEQYF
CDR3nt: TGTGCCATCAGTCCGGGACAAACCTACGAGCAGTACTTC

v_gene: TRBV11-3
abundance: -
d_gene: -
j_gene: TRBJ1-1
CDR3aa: CASSLRWGTEAFF
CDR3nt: TGTGCCAGCAGCTTAAGATGGGGCACTGAAGCTTTCTTT

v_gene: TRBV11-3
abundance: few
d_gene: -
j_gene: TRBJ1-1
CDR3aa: CASSPKQVRDTEAFF
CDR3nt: TGTGCCAGCAGCCCAAAACAGGTAAGGGACACTGAAGCTTTCTTT

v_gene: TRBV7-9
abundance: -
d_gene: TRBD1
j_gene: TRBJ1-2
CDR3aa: CASSPGTGGSGGYTF
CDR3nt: TGTGCCAGCAGCCCCGGGACAGGGGGAAGTGGTGGCTACACCTTC

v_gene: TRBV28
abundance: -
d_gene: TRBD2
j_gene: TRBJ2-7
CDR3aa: CASETSGIYEQYF
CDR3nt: TGTGCCAGCGAAACTAGCGGGATTTACGAGCAGTACTTC

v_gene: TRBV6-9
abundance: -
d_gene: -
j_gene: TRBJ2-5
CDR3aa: CASSYSGAQETQYF
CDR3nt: TGTGCCAGCAGTTACTCGGGGGCCCAAGAGACCCAGTACTTC

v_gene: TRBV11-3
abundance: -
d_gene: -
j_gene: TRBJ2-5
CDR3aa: CASSLVETQYF
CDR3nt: TGTGCCAGCAGCTTAGTCGAGACCCAGTACTTC

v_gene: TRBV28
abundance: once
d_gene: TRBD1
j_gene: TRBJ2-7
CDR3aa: CASSFITGTGGFGQYF
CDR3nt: TGTGCCAGCAGCTTTATCACCGGGACAGGGGGGTTTGGGCAGTACTTC

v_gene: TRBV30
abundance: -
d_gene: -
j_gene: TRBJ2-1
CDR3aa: CAWSPSYNEQFF
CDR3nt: TGTGCCTGGAGTCCTTCCTACAATGAGCAGTTCTTC

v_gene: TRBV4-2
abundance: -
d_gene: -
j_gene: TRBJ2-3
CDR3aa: CASSLNGRGTDTQYF
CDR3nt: TGTGCCAGCAGCCTGAACGGGAGAGGCACAGATACGCAGTATTTT

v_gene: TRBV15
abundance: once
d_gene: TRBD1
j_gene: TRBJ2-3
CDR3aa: CATSRGTGVHTQYF
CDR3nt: TGTGCCACCAGCAGAGGAACAGGGGTACATACGCAGTATTTT

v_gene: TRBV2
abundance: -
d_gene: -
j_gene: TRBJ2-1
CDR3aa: CASSRDNYNEQFF
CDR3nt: TGTGCCAGCAGTCGGGACAATTACAATGAGCAGTTCTTC

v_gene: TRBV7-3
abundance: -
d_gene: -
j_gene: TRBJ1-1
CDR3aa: CASSLGGRMNTEAFF
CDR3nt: TGTGCCAGCAGCTTAGGAGGACGGATGAACACTGAAGCTTTCTTT

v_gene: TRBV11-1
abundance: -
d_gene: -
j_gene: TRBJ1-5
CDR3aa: CASSQQGGQPQHF
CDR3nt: TGTGCCAGCAGCCAACAGGGAGGACAGCCCCAGCATTTT

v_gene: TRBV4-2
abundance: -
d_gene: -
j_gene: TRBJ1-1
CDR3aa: CASSPGGRTPPFF
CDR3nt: TGTGCCAGCAGCCCCGGTGGGAGAACGCCACCTTTCTTT

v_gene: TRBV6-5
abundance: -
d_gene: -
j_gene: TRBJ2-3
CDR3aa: CASRPDGAVAQYF
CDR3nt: TGTGCCAGCCGCCCCGATGGAGCCGTGGCGCAGTATTTT

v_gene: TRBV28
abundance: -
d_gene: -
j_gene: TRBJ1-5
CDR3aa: CASSLINRDQPQHF
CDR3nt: TGTGCCAGCAGTTTAATAAACCGGGATCAGCCCCAGCATTTT

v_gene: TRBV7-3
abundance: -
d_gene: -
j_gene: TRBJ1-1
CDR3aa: CASSLDRNTEAFF
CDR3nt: TGTGCCAGCAGCTTAGACCGGAACACTGAAGCTTTCTTT

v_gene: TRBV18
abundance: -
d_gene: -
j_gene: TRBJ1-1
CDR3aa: CASSQGTDTEAFF
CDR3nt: TGTGCCAGCTCACAGGGGACGGACACTGAAGCTTTCTTT

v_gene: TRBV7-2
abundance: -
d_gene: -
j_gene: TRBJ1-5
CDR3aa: CASSLQGFSQPQHF
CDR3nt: TGTGCCAGCAGCTTGCAGGGATTTAGTCAGCCCCAGCATTTT

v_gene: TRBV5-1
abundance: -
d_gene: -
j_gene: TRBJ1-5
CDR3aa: CASSLSGSNQPQHF
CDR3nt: TGCGCCAGCAGCTTGTCTGGGAGCAATCAGCCCCAGCATTTT

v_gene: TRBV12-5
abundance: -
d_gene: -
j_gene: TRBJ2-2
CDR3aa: CASGLVPLRTGELFF
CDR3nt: TGTGCTAGTGGTTTGGTCCCCCTTCGGACCGGGGAGCTGTTTTTT

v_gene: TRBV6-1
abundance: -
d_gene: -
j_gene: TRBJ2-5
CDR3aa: CAAGDKYF
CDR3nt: TGTGCCGCAGGGGACAAATACTTC

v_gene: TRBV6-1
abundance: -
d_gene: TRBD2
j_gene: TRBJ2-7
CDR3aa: CASSALGLAGAEQYF
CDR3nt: TGTGCCAGCAGTGCACTTGGGCTAGCGGGAGCCGAGCAGTACTTC

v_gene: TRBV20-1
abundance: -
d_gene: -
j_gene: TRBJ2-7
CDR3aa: CSAGTNYEQYF
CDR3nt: TGCAGTGCTGGGACAAACTACGAGCAGTACTTC